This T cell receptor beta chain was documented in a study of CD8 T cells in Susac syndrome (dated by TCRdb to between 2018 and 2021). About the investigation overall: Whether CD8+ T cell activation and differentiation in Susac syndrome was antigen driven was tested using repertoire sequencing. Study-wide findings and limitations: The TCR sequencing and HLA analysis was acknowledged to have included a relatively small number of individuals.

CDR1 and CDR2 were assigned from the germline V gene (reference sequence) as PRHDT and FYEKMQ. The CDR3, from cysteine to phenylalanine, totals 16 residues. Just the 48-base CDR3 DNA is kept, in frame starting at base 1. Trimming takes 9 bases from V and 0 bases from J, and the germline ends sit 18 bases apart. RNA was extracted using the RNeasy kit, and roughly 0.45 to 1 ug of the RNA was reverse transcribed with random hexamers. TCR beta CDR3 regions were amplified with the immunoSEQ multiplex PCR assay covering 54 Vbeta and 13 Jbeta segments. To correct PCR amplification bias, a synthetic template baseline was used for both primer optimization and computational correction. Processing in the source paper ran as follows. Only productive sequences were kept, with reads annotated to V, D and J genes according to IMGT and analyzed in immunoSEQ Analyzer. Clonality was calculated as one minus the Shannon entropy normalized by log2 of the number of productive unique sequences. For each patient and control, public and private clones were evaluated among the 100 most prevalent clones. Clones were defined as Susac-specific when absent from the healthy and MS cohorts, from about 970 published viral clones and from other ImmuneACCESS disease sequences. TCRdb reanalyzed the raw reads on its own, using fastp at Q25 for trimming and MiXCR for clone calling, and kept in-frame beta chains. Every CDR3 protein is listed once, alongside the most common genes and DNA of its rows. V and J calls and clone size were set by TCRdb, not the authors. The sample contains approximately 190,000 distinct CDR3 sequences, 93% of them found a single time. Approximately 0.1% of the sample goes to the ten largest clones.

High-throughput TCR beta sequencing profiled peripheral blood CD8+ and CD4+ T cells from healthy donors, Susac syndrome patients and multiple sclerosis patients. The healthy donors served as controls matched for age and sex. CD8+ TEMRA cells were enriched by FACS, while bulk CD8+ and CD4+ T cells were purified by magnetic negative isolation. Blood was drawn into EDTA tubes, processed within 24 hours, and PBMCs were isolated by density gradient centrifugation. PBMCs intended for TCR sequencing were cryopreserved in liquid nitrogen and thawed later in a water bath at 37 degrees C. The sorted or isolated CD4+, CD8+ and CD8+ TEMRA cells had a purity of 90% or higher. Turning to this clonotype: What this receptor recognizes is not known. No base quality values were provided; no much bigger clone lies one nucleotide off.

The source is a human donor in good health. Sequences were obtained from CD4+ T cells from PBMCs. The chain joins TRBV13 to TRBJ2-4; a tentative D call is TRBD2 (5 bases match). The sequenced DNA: TGTGCCAGTTCGGCCGGGGAAGTCGTAGCCAAAAACATTCAGTACTTC. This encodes CASSAGEVVAKNIQYF. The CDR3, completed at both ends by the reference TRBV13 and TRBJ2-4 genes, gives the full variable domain AAGVIQSPRHLIKEKRETATLKCYPIPRHDTVYWYQQGPGQDPQFLISFYEKMQSDKGSIPDRFSAQQFSDYHSELNMSSLELGDSALYFCASSAGEVVAKNIQYFGAGTRLSVL.